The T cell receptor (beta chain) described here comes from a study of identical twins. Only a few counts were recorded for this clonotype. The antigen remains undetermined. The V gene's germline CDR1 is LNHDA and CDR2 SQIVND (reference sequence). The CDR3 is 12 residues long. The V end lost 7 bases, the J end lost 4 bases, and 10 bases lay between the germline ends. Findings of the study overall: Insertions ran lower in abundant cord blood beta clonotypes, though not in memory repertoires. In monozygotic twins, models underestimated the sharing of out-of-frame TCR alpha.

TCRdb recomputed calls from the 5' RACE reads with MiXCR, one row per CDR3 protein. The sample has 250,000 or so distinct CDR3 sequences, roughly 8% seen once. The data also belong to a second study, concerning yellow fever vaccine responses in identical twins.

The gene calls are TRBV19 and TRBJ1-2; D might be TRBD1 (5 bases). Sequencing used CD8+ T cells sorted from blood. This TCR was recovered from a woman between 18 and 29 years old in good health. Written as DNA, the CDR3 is TGTGCCAGTACCGGGGCAGTCTATGGCTACACCTTC. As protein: CASTGAVYGYTF.